Reported below is one TCR beta chain. Its specificity is not known. This record belongs to a study of beta chain features in type 1 diabetes. Study-level information: Regarding age, gender and cell yields, patients proved similar to healthy donors.

The investigators reverse transcribed all of the isolated RNA, so they sequenced expressed TCRB transcripts. The protocol was immunoSEQ multiplex PCR, while the TCRdb copy is restricted to in-frame clones and leaves out a portion. The table has about 250,000 clones, roughly an eighth seen once. The CDR3 sequence is 16 residues long. In germline, CDR1 is SGHDN, CDR2 FVKESK. The trim removed 3 bases at V and 5 bases at J, leaving 11 bases unmatched. Isolation of CD4+ naive, central memory, regulatory and stem cell-like memory cells was achieved by sorting via CD45RO/CCR7/CD25/CD127/CD95/CD27. Purity exceeded 98% in all sorted populations. Regarding the study as a whole: Among patients, naive, central memory and Treg TCRB repertoires appeared more similar than among healthy donors.

The sequencing sample was made of naive CD4+ T cells from blood. This chain uses TRBV14 with TRBJ2-5; 8 nucleotides match TRBD2. This TCR was recovered from a woman aged 40 to 50 in good health. The CDR3 region is CASSHITSGSGETQYF. The CDR3, as DNA: TGTGCCAGCAGCCATATCACTAGCGGCTCCGGGGAGACCCAGTACTTC. Using reference TRBV14 and TRBJ2-5 for the parts outside the CDR3, the full variable domain is EAGVTQFPSHSVIEKGQTVTLRCDPISGHDNLYWYRRVMGKEIKFLLHFVKESKQDESGMPNNRFLAERTGGTYSTLKVQPAELEDSGVYFCASSHITSGSGETQYFGPGTRLLVL.